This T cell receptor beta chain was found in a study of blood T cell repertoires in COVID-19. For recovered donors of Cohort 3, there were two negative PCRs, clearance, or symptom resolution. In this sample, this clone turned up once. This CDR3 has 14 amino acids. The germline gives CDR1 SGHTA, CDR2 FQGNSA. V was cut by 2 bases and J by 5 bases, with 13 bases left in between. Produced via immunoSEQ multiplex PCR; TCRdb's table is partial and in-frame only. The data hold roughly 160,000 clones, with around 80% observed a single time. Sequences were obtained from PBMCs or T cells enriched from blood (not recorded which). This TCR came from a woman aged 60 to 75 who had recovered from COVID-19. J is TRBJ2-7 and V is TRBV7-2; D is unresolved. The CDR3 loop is CASSLQSWADEQYF. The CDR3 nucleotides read TGTGCCAGCAGCTTACAAAGTTGGGCCGACGAGCAGTACTTC.